A single T cell receptor beta chain is shown here with its context. Its antigen is undetermined. The sample comes from a study of CD8+CD57+ T cells in acquired aplastic anemia. The authors sequenced patients whose flow cytometry had shown CD8+CD57+ cell expansion. Genomic DNA templated the TCR beta VDJ and CDR3 profiling. TCRdb reprocessed the reads via MiXCR and lists one record per CDR3 protein. The sample has around 290,000 distinct CDR3 sequences, under 65% seen once. General study results and limits: In CD8+ cells, Simpson's diversity showed no significant difference between patients and controls.

CDR1 and CDR2 from the germline V gene are SGHVS and FNYEAQ. This CDR3 contains 14 residues. V lost 1 base to trimming and J lost 4 bases, with 11 bases between them. Sequencing was performed on sorted CD4+, CD8+, or CD8+CD57+ T cells (not recorded which) from PBMCs. This chain uses TRBV7-6 with TRBJ2-7, with D perhaps TRBD2 (6 bases). The TCR sequence derives from a human donor with aplastic anemia. The CDR3 nucleotides are TGTGCCAGCAGCTTAGGCCCGGGAGCATACGAGCAGTACTTC. This gives the protein CASSLGPGAYEQYF.